The rows below give T cell receptor beta chains drawn from one sample of a study of response to subunit inactivated influenza vaccine. TCRdb reanalysed the RT-PCR reads using MiXCR and keeps one entry per CDR3 protein. The sample records around 760,000 distinct CDR3 sequences, approximately 15% being singletons. This material consisted of PBMCs from blood, taken around two weeks before vaccination. The receptor set was obtained from a man aged 50 to 59 who received an inactivated influenza vaccine. CDR3s include the opening cysteine and the closing phenylalanine or tryptophan. The order of the fields is J gene, clone size, D gene, V gene, CDR3 DNA, CDR3 protein. A D gene is named only where the DNA matches it firmly. Rows give clone size only sometimes, using once, few, many, or a class for an expanded clone.

>TRBJ2-2|many|.|TRBV15
TGTGCCACCAGCAGAGCCAGAGATAGGGCCGGGGAGCTGTTTTTT
CATSRARDRAGELFF
>TRBJ2-2|.|.|TRBV5-8
TGTGCCAGCAGAGGTGTCAGTTTCGCGAACACCGGGGAGCTGTTTTTT
CASRGVSFANTGELFF
>TRBJ1-1|.|.|TRBV20-1
TGCAGTGCTATTCCTGAGGTGAACACTGAAGCTTTCTTT
CSAIPEVNTEAFF
>TRBJ2-3|few|TRBD1|TRBV20-1
TGCAGTGCCTCCGACCCCCGACAGGGAAGGGGCACAGATACGCAGTATTTT
CSASDPRQGRGTDTQYF
>TRBJ2-7|.|.|TRBV20-1
TGCAGTGCTAGACCTCAGGACTTCACCTACGAGCAGTACTTC
CSARPQDFTYEQYF
>TRBJ2-3|.|TRBD2|TRBV24-1
TGTGCCACCAGTTTCAGCGGGATAGGCACAGATACGCAGTATTTT
CATSFSGIGTDTQYF
>TRBJ2-1|.|TRBD2|TRBV5-1
TGCGCCAGCAGCGAGACTAGCGGGAGGGCCTATGAGCAGTTCTTC
CASSETSGRAYEQFF
>TRBJ2-1|few|TRBD2|TRBV24-1
TGTGCCACCAGTGATTTCGTAGCGGGGTACAATGAGCAGTTCTTC
CATSDFVAGYNEQFF
>TRBJ2-3|.|.|TRBV7-9
TGTGCCAGCAGCTTAGGGGGGACGTGGTCAGATACGCAGTATTTT
CASSLGGTWSDTQYF
>TRBJ2-1|few|TRBD2|TRBV10-3
TGTGCCATCAAGGAGCGGGAGTACAATGAGCAGTTCTTC
CAIKEREYNEQFF
>TRBJ1-5|many|.|TRBV20-1
TGCAGTGCTAGGAAGGGACCCGCGGAGTATCAGCCCCAGCATTTT
CSARKGPAEYQPQHF
>TRBJ2-2|.|.|TRBV7-6
TGTGCCAGCAGCTTAGGTTCCAGGGACGCCGGGGAGCTGTTTTTT
CASSLGSRDAGELFF